The source of this T cell receptor (beta chain) is a study of CD8+CD57+ T cells in acquired aplastic anemia. Study summary: Isolated CD4+ and CD8+ cells, once sorted, yielded DNA averaging about 3.4 ug. Findings and caveats of the study: Controls did not differ significantly from patients in CD8+ Simpson's diversity.

Individuals selected for sequencing had exhibited CD8+CD57+ cell expansion on flow cytometry. All patients were therapy-naive when blood was sampled. Genomic DNA served as template for TCR beta VDJ and CDR3 profiling. From the reads, TCRdb called clonotypes with MiXCR, one entry per CDR3 protein. The sample lists 150,000 to 200,000 distinct CDR3 sequences; about 50% were seen once. Comments on this clonotype: What it recognizes is unknown.

CDR1 and CDR2 from the germline V gene are SQVTM and ANQGSEA. The CDR3 is made up of 16 amino acids. The J segment lost 5 bases and the V segment lost 4 bases, leaving 16 bases of the junction unmatched. The sequencing input was sorted CD4+, CD8+, or CD8+CD57+ T cells (not recorded which) from PBMCs. The TCR originated in a human donor with aplastic anemia. The genes are TRBV29-1 and TRBJ2-5, with TRBD1 matching over 7 bases. CDR3 sequence: CSVARGATGYAETQYF. CDR3 bases: TGCAGCGTTGCAAGAGGGGCGACAGGGTATGCGGAGACCCAGTACTTC.